Listed below are T cell receptor beta chains from one sample, sequenced in a study of T cell changes during pregnancy in multiple sclerosis. Assay: immunoSEQ multiplex PCR; the TCRdb copy retains only in-frame clones and omits some. This sample has approximately 71,000 clones, with just under 95% found just once. The sequencing used peripheral blood, collected in the second trimester of pregnancy. The receptors originated from a female donor with multiple sclerosis, enrolled in a pregnancy study. The CDR3 runs from the conserved cysteine through the conserved F or W.

length | V | CDR3
13 | TRBV6-1 | CASSPDSYNEQFF
14 | TRBV11-2 | CASSFSGSSDEQYF
13 | TRBV18 | CASSPRTSAEAFF
16 | TRBV4-2 | CASSRGLAEGTDTQYF
14 | TRBV9 | CASSVLDGNTEAFF
14 | TRBV27 | CASSLSRANTEAFF
15 | TRBV5-1 | CASSLSSPTYNEQFF
15 | TRBV12-5 | CASGPRGSVNTEAFF
14 | TRBV5-4 | CASSLGGVNYGYTF
14 | TRBV5-1 | CASSLEGDRDEQYF
13 | TRBV27 | CASSPVSYNEQFF
13 | TRBV2 | CASRPGQSYEQYF
12 | TRBV9 | CASSDYTDTQYF
16 | TRBV6-5 | CASSSDRGVPYNEQFF
13 | TRBV29-1 | CSGAPTGDETQYF
14 | TRBV7-2 | CASSFSGGVGELFF
13 | TRBV19 | CASSIPGLRGYTF
14 | TRBV5-8 | CASSSDSQYQPQHF
15 | TRBV19 | CASSRNSGGAETQYF
13 | TRBV6-5 | CASSRQFDSPLHF
16 | TRBV4-2 | CASSLGGLAAYNEQFF
12 | TRBV30 | CASRTSGRGQYF
11 | TRBV20-1 | CSARIREKLFF
14 | TRBV6-5 | CASSLSTGLDGYTF
15 | TRBV7-2 | CASSFDRHSTGELFF
15 | TRBV10-3 | CAISESISGAIEQYF
14 | TRBV28 | CASSVARGDQPQHF
15 | TRBV6-1 | CASSLRGTGENIQYF
18 | TRBV4-1 | CASSQGLARTGWNYGYTF
14 | TRBV23-1 | CASREGITNYGYTF
14 | TRBV18 | CASSSPNTGNTIYF
13 | TRBV2 | CAGGTANTGELFF
15 | TRBV7-3 | CASSLTGGANTEAFF
14 | TRBV6-6 | CASRLTTTNEKLFF
14 | TRBV27 | CASQSWERNTEAFF
16 | TRBV28 | CASTNMGGSSNQPQHF
13 | TRBV7-2 | CASSPTSGNTIYF
17 | TRBV4-1 | CASSQGIHRTISYEQYF
16 | TRBV6-1 | CASSELTGAWGEPQHF